This TCR beta chain was observed in a study of cytomegalovirus exposure and HLA in healthy donors. Overall study: Most donors, 81% of more than 300 genotyped, fell in the Caucasian-associated ancestry cluster. Broader study findings: TCR beta V- and J-gene trimming was later associated with a missense DCLRE1C variant. The authors listed 150 to 200 TCR beta chains as cytomegalovirus-associated. The study assumed roughly uniform donor sequencing depth for presence/absence analyses.

Deletions cut 4 bases from V and 6 bases from J, with 14 bases between. This CDR3 comprises 14 residues. Germline CDR1 and CDR2: SGHRS and YFSETQ. The PCR had 60 Vbeta and 13 Jbeta primers. Libraries were prepared by immunoSEQ multiplex PCR; TCRdb keeps only in-frame clonotypes and omits some of them. The sample records about 90,000 clones, 65% to 75% being singletons. Only a few counts were recorded for this clone. Its specificity is unknown. This clonotype originated in a man younger than 40 in good health and CMV-seropositive. The source material was PBMCs. This rearrangement joins TRBV5-1 to TRBJ1-5, with no clear D. CDR3: CASSEDGDTQPQHF. DNA of the CDR3: TGCGCCAGCAGCGAGGACGGGGATACTCAGCCCCAGCATTTT.